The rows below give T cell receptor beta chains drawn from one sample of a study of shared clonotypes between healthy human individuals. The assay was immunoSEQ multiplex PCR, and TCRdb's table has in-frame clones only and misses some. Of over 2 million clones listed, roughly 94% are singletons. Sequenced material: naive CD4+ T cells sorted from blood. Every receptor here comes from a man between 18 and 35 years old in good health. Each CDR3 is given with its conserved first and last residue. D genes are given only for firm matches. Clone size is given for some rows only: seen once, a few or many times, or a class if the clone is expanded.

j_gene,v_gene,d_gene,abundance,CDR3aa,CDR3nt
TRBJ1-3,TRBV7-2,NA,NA,CASSSDINGNTIYF,TGTGCCAGCAGCTCGGACATAAACGGAAACACCATATATTTT
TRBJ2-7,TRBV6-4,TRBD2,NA,CASSDGLAGVGGYEQYF,TGTGCCAGCAGTGACGGCTTAGCGGGAGTGGGTGGGTACGAGCAGTACTTC
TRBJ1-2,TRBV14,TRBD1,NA,CASSLVPGGAEGYTF,TGTGCCAGCAGCCTGGTGCCAGGGGGCGCTGAGGGCTACACCTTC
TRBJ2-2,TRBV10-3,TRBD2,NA,CAISGLAGGITGELFF,TGTGCCATCAGTGGTCTAGCGGGGGGGATCACCGGGGAGCTGTTTTTT
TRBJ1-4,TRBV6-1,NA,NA,CASRPNMGGEKLFF,TGTGCCAGCAGGCCGAATATGGGAGGGGAAAAACTGTTTTTT
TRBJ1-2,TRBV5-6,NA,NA,CASSWTSTNYGYTF,TGTGCCAGCAGCTGGACGAGTACTAACTATGGCTACACCTTC
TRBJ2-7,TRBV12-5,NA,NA,CASRKGRSEQYF,TGTGCTAGTCGGAAGGGGAGGAGTGAGCAGTACTTC
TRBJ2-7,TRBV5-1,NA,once,CASSARGNEQYF,TGCGCCAGCAGTGCCAGGGGTAACGAGCAGTACTTC
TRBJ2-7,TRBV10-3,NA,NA,CAIGRGEAYEQYF,TGTGCCATCGGACGCGGAGAAGCCTACGAGCAGTACTTC
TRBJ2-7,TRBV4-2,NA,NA,CASSHRSGHEQYF,TGTGCCAGCAGCCACCGAAGCGGTCACGAGCAGTACTTC
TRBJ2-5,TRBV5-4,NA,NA,CASSLRDGQETQYF,TGTGCCAGCAGCTTGCGAGACGGCCAAGAGACCCAGTACTTC
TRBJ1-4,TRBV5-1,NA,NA,CASRGTVATNEKLFF,TGCGCCAGCAGGGGTACAGTGGCAACTAATGAAAAACTGTTTTTT
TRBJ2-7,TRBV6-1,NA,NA,CASSEGGSLWDEQYF,TGTGCCAGCAGTGAAGGGGGGAGTTTGTGGGACGAGCAGTACTTC
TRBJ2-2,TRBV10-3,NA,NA,CAISVQVSGELFF,TGTGCCATCAGTGTGCAGGTATCCGGGGAGCTGTTTTTT
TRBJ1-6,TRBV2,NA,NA,CASSQSSRIANNSPLHF,TGTGCCAGCAGTCAAAGCTCTAGGATAGCGAATAATTCACCCCTCCACTTT
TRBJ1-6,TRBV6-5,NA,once,CASRQGPNSPLHF,TGTGCCAGCAGACAGGGACCTAATTCACCCCTCCACTTT
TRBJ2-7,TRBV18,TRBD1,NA,CASSPGQGNEQYF,TGTGCCAGCTCACCGGGACAGGGGAACGAGCAGTACTTC
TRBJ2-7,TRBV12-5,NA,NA,CASGRVEGPYEQYF,TGTGCTAGTGGTCGTGTGGAGGGACCCTACGAGCAGTACTTC
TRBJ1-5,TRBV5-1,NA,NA,CASSLEGSRPQHF,TGCGCCAGCAGCTTGGAAGGATCCAGACCCCAGCATTTT
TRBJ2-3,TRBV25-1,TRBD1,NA,CASSVTGVVADTQYF,TGTGCCAGCAGTGTGACAGGGGTGGTTGCAGATACGCAGTATTTT
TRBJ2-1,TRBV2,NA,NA,CASSGQISYNEQFF,TGTGCCAGCAGTGGCCAGATTTCCTACAATGAGCAGTTCTTC
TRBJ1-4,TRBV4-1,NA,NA,CASSQEGGPNEKLFF,TGCGCCAGCAGCCAAGAAGGAGGGCCTAATGAAAAACTGTTTTTT
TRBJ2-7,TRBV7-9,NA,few,CASSPAYEQYF,TGTGCCAGCAGCCCAGCCTACGAGCAGTACTTC
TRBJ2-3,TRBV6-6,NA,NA,CASSYSGLKRTDTQYF,TGTGCCAGCAGTTACTCGGGACTGAAGAGGACAGATACGCAGTATTTT
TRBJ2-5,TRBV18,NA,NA,CASSPLAGVRETQYF,TGTGCCAGCTCACCACTCGCCGGGGTTCGAGAGACCCAGTACTTC
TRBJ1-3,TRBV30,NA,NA,CASRFSGNTIYF,TGTGCCTCGCGGTTCTCTGGAAACACCATATATTTT
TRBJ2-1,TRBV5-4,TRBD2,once,CASTLRTSGSNEQFF,TGTGCCAGCACCCTACGGACTAGCGGGAGCAATGAGCAGTTCTTC
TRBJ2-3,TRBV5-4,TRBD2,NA,CASSPRTSGGADTQYF,TGTGCCAGCAGCCCCCGGACTAGCGGGGGGGCGGATACGCAGTATTTT
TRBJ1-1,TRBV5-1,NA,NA,CASSLGRSSLNTEAFF,TGCGCCAGCAGCTTGGGGCGAAGCAGTCTGAACACTGAAGCTTTCTTT
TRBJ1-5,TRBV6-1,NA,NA,CASSEGRQQPQHF,TGTGCCAGCAGTGAAGGGCGTCAGCAGCCCCAGCATTTT
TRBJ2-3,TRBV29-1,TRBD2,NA,CSVDRRGDADTQYF,TGCAGCGTTGATCGGCGGGGGGACGCAGATACGCAGTATTTT
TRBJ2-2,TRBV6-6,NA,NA,CASSYTTPTGELFF,TGTGCCAGCAGTTACACGACACCGACCGGGGAGCTGTTTTTT
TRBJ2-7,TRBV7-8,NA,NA,CASSLAPDSYEQYF,TGTGCCAGCAGCTTAGCGCCGGACTCCTACGAGCAGTACTTC
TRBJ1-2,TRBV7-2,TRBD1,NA,CASSLGGTGLRGYTF,TGTGCCAGCAGCTTAGGAGGGACAGGGTTGAGAGGCTACACCTTC
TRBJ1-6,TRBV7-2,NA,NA,CASSFSERSPLHF,TGTGCCAGCAGCTTTTCGGAGCGTTCACCCCTCCACTTT
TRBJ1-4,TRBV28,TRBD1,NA,CASSRGARGEKLFF,TGTGCCAGCAGCAGGGGGGCTAGGGGTGAAAAACTGTTTTTT